The 6 T cell receptor beta chains in this list originate from one sample, sequenced in a study of blood T cell repertoires in COVID-19. The table came from immunoSEQ multiplex PCR; TCRdb's copy has only in-frame clones and leaves some out. This table has 70,000 or so clones, about 85% appearing once. The sequenced material came from peripheral blood. The receptor source for this set is a man between 65 and 85 years old with active COVID-19.

CDR3 sequence: CASRSGTSYNEQFF. The CDR3 nucleotides are TGTGCCAGTCGAAGCGGCACCTCCTACAATGAGCAGTTCTTC. The chain has TRBV19 and TRBJ2-1; maybe TRBD2 (5 bases). Deletions cut 8 bases from V and 0 bases from J, with 11 bases between. In germline, CDR1 is LNHDA, CDR2 SQIVND (reference sequence). The CDR3 is made up of 14 amino acids. Based on the CDR3 plus reference TRBV19 and TRBJ2-1, the full variable domain is DGGITQSPKYLFRKEGQNVTLSCEQNLNHDAMYWYRQDPGQGLRLIYYSQIVNDFQKGDIAEGYSVSREKKESFPLTVTSAQKNPTAFYLCASRSGTSYNEQFFGPGTRLTVL.

Ten or more counts support this clone. The V and J genes are TRBV27 and TRBJ2-3; 13 bases map to TRBD2. There are 16 residues in the CDR3. V was clipped by 8 bases and J by 5 bases; unmatched bases: 10. Germline CDR1 and CDR2: MNHEY and SMNVEV (reference sequence). The CDR3 protein is CASGGLAGNTRDTQYF. DNA of the CDR3: TGTGCCAGCGGGGGACTAGCGGGAAACACAAGAGATACGCAGTATTTT.

CDR3 sequence reads: CASSPISTDTQYF. The DNA for the CDR3 is TGTGCCAGCAGCCCCATTAGCACAGATACGCAGTATTTT. This chain joins TRBV12-3 or TRBV12-4 and TRBJ2-3; D ambiguous. The V end was cut by 6 bases, the J end by 0 bases, with 7 bases between. The CDR3 loop spans 13 amino acids.

This clone showed up just a few times. The chain employs TRBV4-3 and TRBJ2-7, with 8 positions matching TRBD2. CDR1 is LGHNA and CDR2 is YSLEER in the germline V gene. Unmatched junction bases numbered 11, after V lost 4 bases and J lost 6 bases. This CDR3 contains 15 residues. CDR3 in DNA: TGCGCCAGCAGCCCAGGCGGGAGGCCCCCTACCGAGCAGTACTTC. Translating gives CASSPGGRPPTEQYF.

The V call is TRBV4-2, the J call TRBJ2-2; the match to TRBD1 covers 10 bases. The CDR3 loop spans 18 amino acids. V lost 1 base and J lost 1; bases outside the gene matches: 6. Per the germline V gene, CDR1 is LGHNA and CDR2 is YNFKEQ. In DNA, the CDR3 is TGTGCCAGCAGCCAAGGGTCCCGGGACAGGGGGAACACCGGGGAGCTGTTTTTT. It encodes CASSQGSRDRGNTGELFF.

This rearrangement joins TRBV7-9 to TRBJ2-1; 9 bases line up with TRBD1. The germline CDR1 and CDR2 sequences are SEHNR and FQNEAQ (reference sequence). V lost 4 bases to trimming and J lost 5 bases; unmatched junction nucleotides: 3. CDR3 size: 14 residues. The CDR3 loop reads CASSYRGRDNEQFF. The CDR3 nucleotides read TGTGCCAGCAGCTACAGGGGGCGAGACAATGAGCAGTTCTTC.